The 16 T cell receptor beta chains below come from one sample, sequenced in a study of beta chain features in type 1 diabetes. Expressed TCRB transcripts were sequenced, since all the RNA that had been isolated was reverse transcribed. Clones were sequenced by immunoSEQ multiplex PCR, and TCRdb holds only the in-frame ones, with some missing. The table records around 430,000 clones, about 32% of them present only once. Source material: naive CD4+ T cells from blood. The receptors here all came from a man younger than 35 in good health.

This clone was observed a few times. The rearrangement uses TRBV6-1 and TRBJ2-1; no firm D call. This CDR3 has 12 residues. The V gene's germline CDR1 is MNHNS and CDR2 SASEGT. The germline V and J ends were trimmed by 1 base and 6 bases, with 4 bases remaining between them. The CDR3 here is CASSEGGNEQFF. For the CDR3, the DNA is TGTGCCAGCAGTGAAGGAGGCAATGAGCAGTTCTTC.

In this sample, this clone turned up a few times. The genes are TRBV28 and TRBJ2-4; possibly TRBD1 or TRBD2 for D (5 bases each). Germline V gene sequence: CDR1 MDHEN, CDR2 SYDVKM. Trimming took off 1 base at V and 7 bases at J, with 14 bases between the two ends. The CDR3 sequence is 15 residues long. The CDR3: CASSLSGTLGNIQYF. The CDR3 bases are TGTGCCAGCAGTTTATCGGGGACCCTAGGGAACATTCAGTACTTC. The whole variable domain, filled in from reference TRBV28 and TRBJ2-4, reads DVKVTQSSRYLVKRTGEKVFLECVQDMDHENMFWYRQDPGLGLRLIYFSYDVKMKEKGDIPEGYSVSREKKERFSLILESASTNQTSMYLCASSLSGTLGNIQYFGAGTRLSVL.

In this sample, this clone turned up a few times. The chain joins TRBV2 to TRBJ1-1; D remains unclear. The CDR3 length is 15 residues. Per the germline V gene, CDR1 is SNHLY and CDR2 is FYNNEI. Trimming took off 3 bases at V and 1 base at J, with 12 bases between the two ends. The CDR3 DNA is TGTGCCAGCAGTGAGTCCGGCCGGCCGAACACTGAAGCTTTCTTT. This encodes CASSESGRPNTEAFF. The full variable domain, with the rest looked up from reference TRBV2 and TRBJ1-1, is EPEVTQTPSHQVTQMGQEVILRCVPISNHLYFYWYRQILGQKVEFLVSFYNNEISEKSEIFDDQFSVERPDGSNFTLKIRSTKLEDSAMYFCASSESGRPNTEAFFGQGTRLTVV.

This clone was detected only a few times. V gene TRBV7-2 combines with J gene TRBJ1-2, with TRBD1 matching 7 bases. Losses at the gene ends were 3 bases for V and 0 bases for J; bases not matched to a gene: 4. The length of the CDR3 is 15 residues. Germline assignment: CDR1 SGHTA and CDR2 FQGNSA. CDR3 DNA: TGTGCCAGCAGCTTGCCCGGGACAGCTAACTATGGCTACACCTTC. It is translated as CASSLPGTANYGYTF.

Note on this clone: The same CDR3 also results from other DNA sequences found in this sample. This sequence joins TRBV10-3 and TRBJ2-1; 12 nucleotides agree with TRBD2. Germline values: CDR1 ENHRY, CDR2 SYGVKD. There are 15 residues in the CDR3. Losses at the gene ends were 10 bases for V and 8 bases for J; bases not matched to a gene: 12. Written as DNA, the CDR3 is TGTGCCACCAACGAACTAGCGGGAGGAGGGCATGAGCAGTTCTTC. Amino acids: CATNELAGGGHEQFF.

A few counts support this clone. The CDR3 spells CASSLEGTGYTGELFF. For the CDR3, the DNA is TGTGCCAGCAGCTTGGAAGGGACAGGATACACCGGGGAGCTGTTTTTT. V gene TRBV5-6 combines with J gene TRBJ2-2, with 8 nucleotides matching TRBD1. With 0 bases clipped from V and 3 bases from J, the junction kept 4 bases outside the gene matches. The CDR3 covers 16 residues. The germline gives CDR1 SGHDT, CDR2 YYEEEE.

The chain links TRBV25-1 to TRBJ2-3; the D is unclear. V was pared by 4 bases and J by 2 bases, with 16 bases between. In germline, CDR1 is MGHDK, CDR2 SYGVNS. This CDR3 comprises 16 residues. The CDR3 is CASSGAARLFTDTQYF. The CDR3 nucleotides read TGTGCCAGCAGTGGGGCGGCCCGCCTTTTCACAGATACGCAGTATTTT.

This clone was counted once. The junction shows a germline mismatch at one end, possibly a read error. The chain employs TRBV7-2 and TRBJ2-2, with 8 bases that match TRBD2. Germline V gene lookup returns CDR1 SGHTA and CDR2 FQGNSA. The length of the CDR3 is 15 residues. The CDR3 sequence: CASTLAAGVPGELFF. DNA of the CDR3: TGTGCCAGCACCTTAGCAGCGGGAGTCCCCGGGGAGCTGTTTTTT.

There are a few counts of this clone. The rearrangement links TRBV1 to TRBJ2-7; TRBD2 reflects the table's D call only, with no check against the DNA. TRBV1 is noted as a pseudogene. The CDR3 sequence is 18 residues long. CDR3 nucleotides: TGCACCAGCAGCTGCGGGATTCGGGACGGATCCCCCTCCTACGAGCAGTACTTC. It specifies CTSSCGIRDGSPSYEQYF.

The chain joins TRBV18 to TRBJ2-3; a weak D match, TRBD2 (5 bases). The CDR3 covers 15 residues. V lost 2 bases, J lost 6 bases, and 15 bases lay in between. The germline CDR1 and CDR2 sequences are KGHSH and LQKENI. The CDR3 spells CASSPILAMEDTQYF. CDR3 bases: TGTGCCAGCTCACCAATCCTAGCCATGGAGGATACGCAGTATTTT.

This clone appeared a few times. The rearrangement links TRBV5-1 to TRBJ2-5, with 8 bases fitting TRBD2. The CDR3 is made up of 16 amino acids. The V gene end was trimmed by 1 base and the J gene end by 0 bases; junction bases not matched to a gene: 5. Germline V gene sequence: CDR1 SGHRS, CDR2 YFSETQ. CDR3: CASSLSVRGDQETQYF. The CDR3 bases are TGCGCCAGCAGCTTGTCTGTGCGGGGGGACCAAGAGACCCAGTACTTC.

In this sample, this clone turned up a few times. This chain uses TRBV5-4 with TRBJ2-3, with TRBD2 as a possible D gene (5 bases). CDR1 SGHNT and CDR2 YYREEE come from the germline V gene (reference sequence). The CDR3 runs 15 residues. The V end was cut by 4 bases, the J end by 1 base, with 13 bases between. The CDR3 region is CASSPRTPGTDTQYF. The CDR3, as DNA: TGTGCCAGCAGCCCCCGGACTCCTGGCACAGATACGCAGTATTTT.

This clone turned up a few times. The chain couples TRBV28 to TRBJ2-1, with 9 bases matching TRBD2. CDR1 MDHEN and CDR2 SYDVKM come from the germline V gene. After removal of 5 bases from V and 2 bases from J, the junction contained 4 bases not matched to a gene. The CDR3 is 15 amino acids. Here the CDR3 reads CASSRTSDTYNEQFF. CDR3 DNA: TGTGCCAGCAGTCGGACTAGCGATACCTACAATGAGCAGTTCTTC.

V is TRBV7-2 and J is TRBJ2-1; D might be TRBD2 (6 bases). Between the trimmed V and J ends, which lost 1 base and 0 bases, there was a span of 10 bases. The CDR3 runs 16 residues. The germline CDR1 and CDR2 sequences are SGHTA and FQGNSA. The CDR3 nucleotides are TGTGCCAGCAGCTTAGTAGCGGAGAGCTCCTACAATGAGCAGTTCTTC. Protein: CASSLVAESSYNEQFF.

This sequence joins TRBV25-1 and TRBJ2-1; D may be TRBD2 (6 bases). The germline gives CDR1 MGHDK, CDR2 SYGVNS. V was shortened by 2 bases and J by 2 bases, with 10 bases between the two germline ends. CDR3 size: 15 residues. CDR3 region: CASSETGSAYNEQFF. The CDR3 nucleotides read TGTGCCAGCAGTGAAACCGGGAGTGCCTACAATGAGCAGTTCTTC. The variable domain in full, completed from reference TRBV25-1 and TRBJ2-1, reads EADIYQTPRYLVIGTGKKITLECSQTMGHDKMYWYQQDPGMELHLIHYSYGVNSTEKGDLSSESTVSRIRTEHFPLTLESARPSHTSQYLCASSETGSAYNEQFFGPGTRLTVL.

The chain has TRBV6-5 and TRBJ2-6; either TRBD1 or TRBD2 may fit D (5 bases each). Deletions cut 7 bases from V and 4 bases from J, with 11 bases between. Looked up from germline, CDR1 is MNHEY and CDR2 is SVGAGI. This CDR3 region has 14 residues. The DNA for the CDR3 is TGTGCCAGCACCAGGGACCTGGGGGCCAACGTCCTGACTTTC. Translating it yields CASTRDLGANVLTF.